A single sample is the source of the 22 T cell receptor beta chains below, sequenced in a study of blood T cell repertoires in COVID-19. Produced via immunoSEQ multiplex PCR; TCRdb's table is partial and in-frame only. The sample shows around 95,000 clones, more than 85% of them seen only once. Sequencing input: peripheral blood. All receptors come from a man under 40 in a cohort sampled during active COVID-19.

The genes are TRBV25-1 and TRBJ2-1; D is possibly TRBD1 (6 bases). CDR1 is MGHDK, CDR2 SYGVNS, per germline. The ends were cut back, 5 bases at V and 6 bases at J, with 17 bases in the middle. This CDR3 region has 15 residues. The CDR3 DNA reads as TGTGCCAGCAGTCCTCTAGGGGGACGGTCCAATGAGCAGTTCTTC. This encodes CASSPLGGRSNEQFF. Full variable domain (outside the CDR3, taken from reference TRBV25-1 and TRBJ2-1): EADIYQTPRYLVIGTGKKITLECSQTMGHDKMYWYQQDPGMELHLIHYSYGVNSTEKGDLSSESTVSRIRTEHFPLTLESARPSHTSQYLCASSPLGGRSNEQFFGPGTRLTVL.

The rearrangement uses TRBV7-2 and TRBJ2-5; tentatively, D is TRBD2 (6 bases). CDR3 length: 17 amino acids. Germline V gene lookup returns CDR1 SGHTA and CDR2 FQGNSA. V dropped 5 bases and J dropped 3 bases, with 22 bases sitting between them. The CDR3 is CASSTHGGTYPKETQYF. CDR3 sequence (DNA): TGTGCCAGCAGCACCCATGGAGGGACCTACCCAAAAGAGACCCAGTACTTC.

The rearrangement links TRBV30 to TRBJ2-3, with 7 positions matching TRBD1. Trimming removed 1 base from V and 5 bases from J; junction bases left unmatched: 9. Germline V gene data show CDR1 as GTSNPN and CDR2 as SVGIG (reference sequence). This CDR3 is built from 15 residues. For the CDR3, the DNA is TGTGCCTGGAGTGGGACAGGTAGTCTAGGAGATACGCAGTATTTT. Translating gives CAWSGTGSLGDTQYF. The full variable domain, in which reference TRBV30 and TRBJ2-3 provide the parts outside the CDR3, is SQTIHQWPATLVQPVGSPLSLECTVEGTSNPNLYWYRQAAGRGLQLLFYSVGIGQISSEVPQNLSASRPQDRQFILSSKKLLLSDSGFYLCAWSGTGSLGDTQYFGPGTRLTVL.

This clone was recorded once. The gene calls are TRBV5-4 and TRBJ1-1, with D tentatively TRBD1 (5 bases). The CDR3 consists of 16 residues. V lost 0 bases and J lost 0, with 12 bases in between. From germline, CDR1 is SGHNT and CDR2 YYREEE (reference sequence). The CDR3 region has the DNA TGTGCCAGCAGCTTGGGGGGGGTCCTTATGAACACTGAAGCTTTCTTT. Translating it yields CASSLGGVLMNTEAFF.

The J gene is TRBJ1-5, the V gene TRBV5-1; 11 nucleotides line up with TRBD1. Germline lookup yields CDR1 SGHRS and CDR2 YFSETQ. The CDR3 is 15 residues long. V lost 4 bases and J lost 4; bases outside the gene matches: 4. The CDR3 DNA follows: TGCGCCAGCAGCCCCGGGACAGGGGGGAATCAGCCCCAGCATTTT. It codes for CASSPGTGGNQPQHF.

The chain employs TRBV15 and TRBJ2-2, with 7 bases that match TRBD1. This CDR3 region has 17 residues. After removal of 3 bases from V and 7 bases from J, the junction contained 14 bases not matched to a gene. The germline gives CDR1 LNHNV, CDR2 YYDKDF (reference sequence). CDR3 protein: CATSSLYRQGISGELFF. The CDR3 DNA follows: TGTGCCACCAGCAGTTTATATCGACAGGGTATCAGCGGGGAGCTGTTTTTT.

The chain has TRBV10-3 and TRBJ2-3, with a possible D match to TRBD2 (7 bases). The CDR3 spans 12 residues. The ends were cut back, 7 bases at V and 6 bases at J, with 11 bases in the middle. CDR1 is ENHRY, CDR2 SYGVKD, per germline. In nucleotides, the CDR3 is TGTGCCATCAATGGGGGGGCGGATACGCAGTATTTT. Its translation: CAINGGADTQYF.

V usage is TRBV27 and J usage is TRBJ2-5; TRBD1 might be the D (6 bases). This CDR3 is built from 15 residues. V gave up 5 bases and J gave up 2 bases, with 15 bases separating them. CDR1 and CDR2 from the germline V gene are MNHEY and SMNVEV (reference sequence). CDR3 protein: CASSRSQGGQETQYF. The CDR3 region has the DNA TGTGCCAGCAGTCGATCACAGGGTGGACAAGAGACCCAGTACTTC.

This chain's CDR3 is CASSGTMRGGNPYEQYF. Here the CDR3 DNA reads TGTGCCAGCAGTGGTACTATGAGGGGGGGAAACCCCTACGAGCAGTACTTC. The gene calls are TRBV6-1 and TRBJ2-7, with D maybe TRBD2 (7 bases). Germline V gives CDR1 MNHNS, CDR2 SASEGT. The CDR3 totals 17 residues. V lost 4 bases and J 2 bases, leaving 21 bases between the germline ends.

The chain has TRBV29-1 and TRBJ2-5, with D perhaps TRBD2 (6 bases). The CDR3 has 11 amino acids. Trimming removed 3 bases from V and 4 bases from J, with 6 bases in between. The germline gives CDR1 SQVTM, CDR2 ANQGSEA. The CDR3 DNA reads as TGCAGCGTTGAGGGGGGAGAGACCCAGTACTTC. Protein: CSVEGGETQYF. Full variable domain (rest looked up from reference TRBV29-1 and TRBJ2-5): SAVISQKPSRDICQRGTSLTIQCQVDSQVTMMFWYRQQPGQSLTLIATANQGSEATYESGFVIDKFPISRPNLTFSTLTVSNMSPEDSSIYLCSVEGGETQYFGPGTRLLVL.

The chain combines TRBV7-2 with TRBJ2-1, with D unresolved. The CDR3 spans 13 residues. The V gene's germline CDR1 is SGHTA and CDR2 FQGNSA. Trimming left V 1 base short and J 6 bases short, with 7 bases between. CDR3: CASSLVAGNEQFF. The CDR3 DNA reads TGTGCCAGCAGCTTAGTCGCCGGCAATGAGCAGTTCTTC.

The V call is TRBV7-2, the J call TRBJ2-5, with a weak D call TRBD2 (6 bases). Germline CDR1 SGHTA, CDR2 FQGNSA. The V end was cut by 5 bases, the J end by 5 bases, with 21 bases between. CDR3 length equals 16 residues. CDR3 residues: CASSLAGGTYEETQYF. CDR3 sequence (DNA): TGTGCCAGCAGCCTCGCCGGGGGAACCTATGAGGAGACCCAGTACTTC.

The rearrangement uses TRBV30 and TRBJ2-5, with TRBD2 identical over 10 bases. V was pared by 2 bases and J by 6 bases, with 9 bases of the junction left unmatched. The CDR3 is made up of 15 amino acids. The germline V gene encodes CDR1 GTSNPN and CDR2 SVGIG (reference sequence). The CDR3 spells CAWSSEVAGGKTQYF. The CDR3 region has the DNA TGTGCCTGGAGTTCGGAAGTAGCGGGGGGAAAGACCCAGTACTTC.

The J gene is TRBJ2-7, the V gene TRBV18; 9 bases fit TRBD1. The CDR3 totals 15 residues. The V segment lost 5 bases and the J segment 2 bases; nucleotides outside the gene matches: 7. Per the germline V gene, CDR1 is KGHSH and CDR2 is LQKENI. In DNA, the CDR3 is TGTGCCAGCTCAGCTGGGACAGGGAGAACCTACGAGCAGTACTTC. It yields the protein CASSAGTGRTYEQYF.

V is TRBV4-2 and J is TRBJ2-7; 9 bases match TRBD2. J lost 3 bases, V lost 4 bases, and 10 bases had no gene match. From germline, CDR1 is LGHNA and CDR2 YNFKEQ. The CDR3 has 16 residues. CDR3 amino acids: CASSRGGGADRYEQYF. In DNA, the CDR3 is TGTGCCAGCAGCCGGGGCGGGGGGGCCGATCGCTACGAGCAGTACTTC.

CDR3 residues: CAWGHYNSPLHF. The CDR3 region has the DNA TGTGCCTGGGGACACTATAATTCACCCCTCCACTTT. V gene TRBV30 combines with J gene TRBJ1-6; D might be TRBD1 (5 bases). There are 12 residues in the CDR3. Germline assignment: CDR1 GTSNPN and CDR2 SVGIG (reference sequence). Trimming cost V 5 bases and J 3 bases, with 5 bases left between them.

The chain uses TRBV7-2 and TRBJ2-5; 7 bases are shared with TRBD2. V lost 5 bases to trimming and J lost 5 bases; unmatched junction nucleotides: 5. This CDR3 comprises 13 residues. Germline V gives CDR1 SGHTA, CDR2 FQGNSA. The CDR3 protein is CASSPRGFETQYF. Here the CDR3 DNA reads TGTGCCAGCAGCCCGCGGGGGTTTGAGACCCAGTACTTC.

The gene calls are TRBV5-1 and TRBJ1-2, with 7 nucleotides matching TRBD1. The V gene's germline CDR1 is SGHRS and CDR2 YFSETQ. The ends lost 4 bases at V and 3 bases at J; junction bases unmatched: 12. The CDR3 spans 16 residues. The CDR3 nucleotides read TGCGCCAGCAGCCCGGATGCAGGGGGTAAGGACTATGGCTACACCTTC. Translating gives CASSPDAGGKDYGYTF.

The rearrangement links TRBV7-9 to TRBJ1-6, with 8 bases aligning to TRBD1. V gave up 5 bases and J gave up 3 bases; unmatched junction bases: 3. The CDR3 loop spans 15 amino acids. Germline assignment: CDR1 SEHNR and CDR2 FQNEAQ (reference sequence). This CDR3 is CASSIGQGYNSPLHF. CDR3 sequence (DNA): TGTGCCAGCAGCATCGGACAGGGCTATAATTCACCCCTCCACTTT.

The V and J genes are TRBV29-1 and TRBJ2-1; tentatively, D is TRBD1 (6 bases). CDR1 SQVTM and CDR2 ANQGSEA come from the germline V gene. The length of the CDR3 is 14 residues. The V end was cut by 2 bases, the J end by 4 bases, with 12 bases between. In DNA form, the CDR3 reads TGCAGCGTTGAAAATGGTGGGACATACAATGAGCAGTTCTTC. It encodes CSVENGGTYNEQFF.

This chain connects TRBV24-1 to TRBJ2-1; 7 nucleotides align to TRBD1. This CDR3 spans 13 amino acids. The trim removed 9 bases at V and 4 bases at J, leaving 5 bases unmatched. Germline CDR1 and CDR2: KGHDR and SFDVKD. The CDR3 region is CATSGQEYNEQFF. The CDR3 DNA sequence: TGTGCCACCTCTGGACAGGAGTACAATGAGCAGTTCTTC.

CDR3 residues: CASSRLAGGTSYNEQFF. DNA of the CDR3: TGTGCCAGCAGTAGGCTAGCGGGGGGAACCTCCTACAATGAGCAGTTCTTC. The V gene is TRBV6-4, the J gene TRBJ2-1; 11 bases align to TRBD2. The CDR3 sequence is 17 residues long. CDR1 is MRHNA and CDR2 is SNTAGT in the germline V gene. V was clipped by 5 bases and J by 0 bases; unmatched bases: 6.